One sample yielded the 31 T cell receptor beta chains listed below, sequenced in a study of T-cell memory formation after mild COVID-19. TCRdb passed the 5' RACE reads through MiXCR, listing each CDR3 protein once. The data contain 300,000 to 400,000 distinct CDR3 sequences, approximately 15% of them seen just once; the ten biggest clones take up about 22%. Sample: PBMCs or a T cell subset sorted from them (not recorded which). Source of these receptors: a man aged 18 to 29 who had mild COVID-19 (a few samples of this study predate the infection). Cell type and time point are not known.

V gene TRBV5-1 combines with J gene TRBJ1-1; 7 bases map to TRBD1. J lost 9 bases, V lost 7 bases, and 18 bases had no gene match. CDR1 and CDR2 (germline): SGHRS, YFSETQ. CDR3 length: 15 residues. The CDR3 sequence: CASATRGDSADKAFF. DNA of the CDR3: TGCGCCAGCGCAACACGGGGGGACAGTGCCGATAAAGCTTTCTTT.

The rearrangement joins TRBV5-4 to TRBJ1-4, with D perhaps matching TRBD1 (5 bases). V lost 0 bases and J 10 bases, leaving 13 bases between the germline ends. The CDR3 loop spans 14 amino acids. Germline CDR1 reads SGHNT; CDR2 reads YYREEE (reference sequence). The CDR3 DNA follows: TGTGCCAGCAGCTTGGGGCAGGGACTAGGAAAACTGTTTTTT. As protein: CASSLGQGLGKLFF.

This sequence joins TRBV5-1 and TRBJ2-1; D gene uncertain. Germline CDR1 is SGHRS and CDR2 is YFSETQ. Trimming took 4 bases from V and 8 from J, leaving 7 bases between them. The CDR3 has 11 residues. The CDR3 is CASSRSHEQFF. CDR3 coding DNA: TGCGCCAGCAGCCGATCTCATGAGCAGTTCTTC.

The CDR3 sequence: CASMFSGGSGQFF. Written as DNA, the CDR3 is TGTGCCAGCATGTTTAGCGGGGGGAGTGGGCAGTTCTTC. This sequence joins TRBV6-6 and TRBJ2-1; TRBD2 agrees at 10 bases. The germline gives CDR1 MNHNY, CDR2 SVGAGI (reference sequence). V was pared by 7 bases and J by 12 bases, with 9 bases of the junction left unmatched. The length of the CDR3 is 13 residues.

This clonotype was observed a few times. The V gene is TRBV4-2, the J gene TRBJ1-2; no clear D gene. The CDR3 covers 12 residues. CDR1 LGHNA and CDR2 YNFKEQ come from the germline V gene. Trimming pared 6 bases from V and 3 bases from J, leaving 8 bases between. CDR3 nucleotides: TGTGCCAGCAGATGGAGGGACTATGGCTACACCTTC. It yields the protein CASRWRDYGYTF.

In DNA form, the CDR3 reads TGTGCCAGCAGCGATAAGGGGGCACATAATTCACCCCTCCACTTT. It yields the protein CASSDKGAHNSPLHF. The chain couples TRBV9 to TRBJ1-6; 7 nucleotides line up with TRBD1. This CDR3 is built from 15 residues. After removal of 3 bases from V and 5 bases from J, the junction contained 5 bases not matched to a gene. CDR1 is SGDLS and CDR2 is YYNGEE in the germline V gene.

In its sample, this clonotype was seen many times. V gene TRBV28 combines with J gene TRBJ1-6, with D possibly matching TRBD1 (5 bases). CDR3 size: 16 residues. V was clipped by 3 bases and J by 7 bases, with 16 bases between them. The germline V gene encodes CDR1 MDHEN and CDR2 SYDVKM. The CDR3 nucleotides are TGTGCCAGCAGTTTTCTCGGGGGAGGTGAGAATTCACCCCTCCACTTT. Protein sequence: CASSFLGGGENSPLHF. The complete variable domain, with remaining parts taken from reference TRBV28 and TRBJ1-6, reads DVKVTQSSRYLVKRTGEKVFLECVQDMDHENMFWYRQDPGLGLRLIYFSYDVKMKEKGDIPEGYSVSREKKERFSLILESASTNQTSMYLCASSFLGGGENSPLHFGNGTRLTVT.

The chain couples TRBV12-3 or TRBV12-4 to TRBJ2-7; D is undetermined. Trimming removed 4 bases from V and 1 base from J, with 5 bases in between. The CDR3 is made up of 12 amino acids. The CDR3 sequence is CASSYGSYEQYV. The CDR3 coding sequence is TGTGCCAGCAGTTATGGATCCTACGAGCAGTACGTC.

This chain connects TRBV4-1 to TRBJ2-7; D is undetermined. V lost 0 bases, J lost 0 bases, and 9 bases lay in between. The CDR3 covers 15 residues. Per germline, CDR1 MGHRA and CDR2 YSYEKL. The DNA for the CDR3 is TGCGCCAGCAGCCAAGAGAGGACGGTCTCCTACGAGCAGTACTTC. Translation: CASSQERTVSYEQYF.

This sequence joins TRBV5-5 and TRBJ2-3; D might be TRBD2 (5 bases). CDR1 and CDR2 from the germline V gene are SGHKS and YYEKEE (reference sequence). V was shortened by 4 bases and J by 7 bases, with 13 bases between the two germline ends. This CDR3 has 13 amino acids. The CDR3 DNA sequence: TGTGCCAGCAGCCAATGGACTGCAAATACGCAGTATTTT. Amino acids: CASSQWTANTQYF.

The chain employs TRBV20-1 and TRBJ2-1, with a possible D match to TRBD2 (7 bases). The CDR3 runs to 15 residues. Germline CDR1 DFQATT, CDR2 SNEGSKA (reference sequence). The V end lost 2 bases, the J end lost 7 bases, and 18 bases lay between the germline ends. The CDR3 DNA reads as TGCAGTGCTAGATATAAGGGGGGGTCCAATAATGAGCAGTTCTTC. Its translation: CSARYKGGSNNEQFF.

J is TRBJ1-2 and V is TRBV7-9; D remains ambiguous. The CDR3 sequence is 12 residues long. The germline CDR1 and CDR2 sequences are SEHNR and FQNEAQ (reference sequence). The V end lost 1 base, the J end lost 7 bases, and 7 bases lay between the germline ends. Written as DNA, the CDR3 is TGTGCCAGCAGCTTAGGTTCAATTGGCTACACCTTC. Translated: CASSLGSIGYTF.

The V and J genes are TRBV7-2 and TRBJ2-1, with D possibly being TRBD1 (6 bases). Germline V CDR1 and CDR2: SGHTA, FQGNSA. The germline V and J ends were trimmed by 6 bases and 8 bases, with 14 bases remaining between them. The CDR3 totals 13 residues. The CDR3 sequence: CASSSQGSDEQFF. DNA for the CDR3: TGTGCCAGCAGTTCACAGGGATCCGATGAGCAGTTCTTC. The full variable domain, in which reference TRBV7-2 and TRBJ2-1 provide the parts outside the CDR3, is GAGVSQSPSNKVTEKGKDVELRCDPISGHTALYWYRQSLGQGLEFLIYFQGNSAPDKSGLPSDRFSAERTGGSVSTLTIQRTQQEDSAVYLCASSSQGSDEQFFGPGTRLTVL.

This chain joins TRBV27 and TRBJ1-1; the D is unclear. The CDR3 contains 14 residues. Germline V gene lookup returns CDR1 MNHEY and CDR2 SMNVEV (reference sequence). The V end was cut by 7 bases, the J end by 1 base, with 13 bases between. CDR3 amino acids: CASNRAGGNTEAFF. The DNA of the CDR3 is TGTGCCAGCAACCGCGCAGGTGGGAACACTGAAGCTTTCTTT.

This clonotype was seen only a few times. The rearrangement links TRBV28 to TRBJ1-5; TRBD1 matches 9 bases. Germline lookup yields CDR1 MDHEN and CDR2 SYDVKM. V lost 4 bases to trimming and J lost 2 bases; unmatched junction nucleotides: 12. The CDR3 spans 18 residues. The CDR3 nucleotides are TGTGCCAGCAGTTCCGGGACAGGGCTCGTAGGGGGCAATCAGCCCCAGCATTTT. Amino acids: CASSSGTGLVGGNQPQHF.

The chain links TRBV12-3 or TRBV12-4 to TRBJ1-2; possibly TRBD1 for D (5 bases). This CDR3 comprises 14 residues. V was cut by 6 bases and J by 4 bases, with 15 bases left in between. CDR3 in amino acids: CASRLQDIPYGYTF. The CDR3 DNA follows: TGTGCCAGCAGGTTACAGGACATCCCCTATGGCTACACCTTC.

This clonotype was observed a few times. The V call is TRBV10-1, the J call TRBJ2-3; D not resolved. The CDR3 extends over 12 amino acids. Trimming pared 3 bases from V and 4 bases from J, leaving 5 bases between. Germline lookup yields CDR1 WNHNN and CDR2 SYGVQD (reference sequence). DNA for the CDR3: TGCGCCAGCAGTGACCGGTCAGATACGCAGTATTTT. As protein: CASSDRSDTQYF.

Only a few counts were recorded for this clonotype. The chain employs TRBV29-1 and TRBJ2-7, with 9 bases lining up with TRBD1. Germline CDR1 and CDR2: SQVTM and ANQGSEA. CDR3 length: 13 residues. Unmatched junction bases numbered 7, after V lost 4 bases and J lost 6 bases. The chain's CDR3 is CSVVGQGPLEQYF. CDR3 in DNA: TGCAGCGTTGTGGGACAGGGTCCTCTCGAGCAGTACTTC.

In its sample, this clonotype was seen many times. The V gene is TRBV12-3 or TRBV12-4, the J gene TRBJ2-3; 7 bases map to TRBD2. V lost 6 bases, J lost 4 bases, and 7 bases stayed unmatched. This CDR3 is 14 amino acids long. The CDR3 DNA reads TGTGCCAGCAGCCGGGGGGTCCCCCCAGATACGCAGTATTTT. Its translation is CASSRGVPPDTQYF.

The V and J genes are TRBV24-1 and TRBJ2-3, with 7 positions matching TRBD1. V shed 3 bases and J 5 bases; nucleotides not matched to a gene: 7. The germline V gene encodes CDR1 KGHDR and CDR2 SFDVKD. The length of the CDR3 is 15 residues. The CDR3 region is CATSDPGTAGDTQYF. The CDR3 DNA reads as TGTGCCACCAGTGATCCCGGGACAGCTGGAGATACGCAGTATTTT.

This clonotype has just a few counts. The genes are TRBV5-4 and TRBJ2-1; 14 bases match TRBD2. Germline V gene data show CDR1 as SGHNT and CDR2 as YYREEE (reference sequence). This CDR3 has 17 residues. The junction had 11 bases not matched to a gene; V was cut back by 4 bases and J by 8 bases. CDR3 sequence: CASSAGTSGGEGDEQFF. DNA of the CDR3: TGTGCCAGCAGCGCCGGGACTAGCGGGGGTGAGGGCGATGAGCAGTTCTTC.

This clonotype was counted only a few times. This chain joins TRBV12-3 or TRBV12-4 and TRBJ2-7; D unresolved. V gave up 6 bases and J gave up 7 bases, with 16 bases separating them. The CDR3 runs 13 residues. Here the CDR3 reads CASRDILTREQYF. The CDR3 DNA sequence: TGTGCCAGCAGGGATATCCTGACGCGGGAGCAGTACTTC.

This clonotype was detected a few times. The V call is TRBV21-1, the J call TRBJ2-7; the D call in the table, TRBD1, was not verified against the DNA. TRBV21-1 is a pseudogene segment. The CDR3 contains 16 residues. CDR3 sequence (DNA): TGTGCCAGCAGCAAATTGTGGACAGGGGGCCCCTACGAGCAGTACGTC. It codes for CASSKLWTGGPYEQYV.

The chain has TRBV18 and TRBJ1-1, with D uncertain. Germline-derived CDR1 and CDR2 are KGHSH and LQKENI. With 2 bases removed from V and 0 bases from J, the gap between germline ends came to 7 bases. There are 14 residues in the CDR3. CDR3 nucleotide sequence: TGTGCCAGCTCACCATTGGGAATGAACACTGAAGCTTTCTTT. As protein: CASSPLGMNTEAFF.

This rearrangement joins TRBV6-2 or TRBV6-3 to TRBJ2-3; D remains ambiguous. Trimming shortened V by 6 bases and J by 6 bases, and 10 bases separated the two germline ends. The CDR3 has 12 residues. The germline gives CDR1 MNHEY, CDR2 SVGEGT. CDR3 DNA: TGTGCCAGCAGCAGATTCGCGGATACGCAGTATTTT. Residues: CASSRFADTQYF.

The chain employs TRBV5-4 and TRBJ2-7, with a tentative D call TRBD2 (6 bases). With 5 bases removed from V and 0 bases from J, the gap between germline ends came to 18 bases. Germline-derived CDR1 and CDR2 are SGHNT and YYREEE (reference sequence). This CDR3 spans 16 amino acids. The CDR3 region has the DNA TGTGCCAGCAGTTCCTACCCTAGCGCCGCCTCCTACGAGCAGTACGTC. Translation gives CASSSYPSAASYEQYV.

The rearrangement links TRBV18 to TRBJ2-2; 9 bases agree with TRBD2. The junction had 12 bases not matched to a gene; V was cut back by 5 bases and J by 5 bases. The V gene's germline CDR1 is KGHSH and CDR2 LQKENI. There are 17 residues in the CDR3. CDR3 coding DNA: TGTGCCAGCTCAGTGGAGGTAGCGGGGGCCGAAACCGGGGAGCTGTTTTTT. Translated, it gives CASSVEVAGAETGELFF.

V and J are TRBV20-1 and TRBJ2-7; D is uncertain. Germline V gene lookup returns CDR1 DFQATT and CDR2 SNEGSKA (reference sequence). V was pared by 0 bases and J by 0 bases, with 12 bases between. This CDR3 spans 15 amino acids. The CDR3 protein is CSARDQASASYEQYF. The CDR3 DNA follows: TGCAGTGCTAGAGACCAGGCTTCAGCCTCCTACGAGCAGTACTTC.

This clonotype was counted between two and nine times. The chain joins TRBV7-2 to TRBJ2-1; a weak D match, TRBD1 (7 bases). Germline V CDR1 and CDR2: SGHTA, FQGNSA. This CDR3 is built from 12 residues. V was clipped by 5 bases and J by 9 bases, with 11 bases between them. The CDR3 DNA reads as TGTGCCAGCAGCCGGAGGGGGCTTGAGCAGTTCTTC. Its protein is CASSRRGLEQFF.

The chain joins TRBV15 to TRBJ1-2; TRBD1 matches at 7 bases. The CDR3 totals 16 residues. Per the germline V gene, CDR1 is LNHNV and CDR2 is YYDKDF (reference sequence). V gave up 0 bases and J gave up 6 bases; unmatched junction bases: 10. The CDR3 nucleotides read TGTGCCACCAGCAGAGATCTGACCGGGACAGAAAATGGCTACACCTTC. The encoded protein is CATSRDLTGTENGYTF.

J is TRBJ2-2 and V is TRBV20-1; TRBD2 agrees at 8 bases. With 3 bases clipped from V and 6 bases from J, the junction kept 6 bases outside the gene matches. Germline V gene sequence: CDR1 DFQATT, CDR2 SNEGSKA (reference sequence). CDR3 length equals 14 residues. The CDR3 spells CSASPSGGSGELFF. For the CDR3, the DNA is TGCAGTGCTAGTCCCAGCGGGGGATCCGGGGAGCTGTTTTTT.